These 26 T cell receptor beta chains were sequenced from one sample in a study of blood T cell repertoires in COVID-19. TCRdb's table, derived via immunoSEQ multiplex PCR, lists solely in-frame clones and lacks some. The sample carries more than 150,000 clones, roughly 80% recorded once. The specimen was peripheral blood. All receptors derive from a man aged 50 to 59 who had recovered from COVID-19.

The J gene is TRBJ1-1, the V gene TRBV11-3; D gene ambiguous. Between the trimmed V and J ends, which lost 0 bases and 7 bases, there was a span of 9 bases. There are 13 residues in the CDR3. In germline, CDR1 is SGHNT, CDR2 YENEEA. The CDR3 DNA follows: TGTGCCAGCAGCTTAGAATCGGGATATGAAGCTTTCTTT. Its translation: CASSLESGYEAFF.

This clone was seen a handful of times. The chain recombines TRBV5-6 with TRBJ2-7; TRBD2 is a possible D gene (7 bases). CDR1 and CDR2 from the germline V gene are SGHDT and YYEEEE. The germline V and J ends were trimmed by 5 bases and 6 bases, with 18 bases remaining between them. CDR3 length: 14 residues. The CDR3 here is CASRNMGGRGEQYF. DNA of the CDR3: TGTGCCAGCAGAAATATGGGGGGGCGCGGCGAGCAGTACTTC.

This clone turned up a few times. This sequence joins TRBV7-8 and TRBJ1-4; D possibly corresponds to TRBD1 (6 bases). CDR3 length equals 15 residues. CDR1 and CDR2 (germline): SGHVS, FQNEAQ. V was cut by 4 bases and J by 3 bases, with 12 bases left in between. The CDR3 here is CASSSLRGPNEKLFF. The DNA of the CDR3 is TGTGCCAGCAGCTCCCTCAGGGGCCCTAATGAAAAACTGTTTTTT.

This clone occurred once. V gene TRBV19 combines with J gene TRBJ2-2, with 8 bases lining up with TRBD1. V lost 6 bases and J lost 7; bases outside the gene matches: 13. Per germline, CDR1 LNHDA and CDR2 SQIVND (reference sequence). The CDR3 is 16 residues long. CDR3 sequence: CASRSGTGQGFGELFF. CDR3 bases: TGTGCCAGTAGATCCGGGACAGGCCAAGGATTCGGGGAGCTGTTTTTT.

The V and J genes are TRBV6-5 and TRBJ2-7, with D possibly being TRBD2 (6 bases). Trimming cost V 6 bases and J 6 bases, with 12 bases left between them. The CDR3 is 12 amino acids. CDR1 and CDR2 from the germline V gene are MNHEY and SVGAGI. CDR3 loop: CASRQAGLEQYF. The CDR3 bases are TGTGCCAGCAGGCAGGCGGGGCTCGAGCAGTACTTC.

The chain employs TRBV5-5 and TRBJ2-3, with D maybe TRBD1 (6 bases). CDR3 length: 16 amino acids. The germline V gene encodes CDR1 SGHKS and CDR2 YYEKEE (reference sequence). Trimming left V 0 bases short and J 5 bases short, with 16 bases between. The CDR3 region is CASSLVDSFIRDTQYF. The CDR3 DNA follows: TGTGCCAGCAGCTTGGTGGACAGTTTTATTAGAGATACGCAGTATTTT.

The V gene is TRBV11-3, the J gene TRBJ2-7; 9 nucleotides agree with TRBD2. J lost 5 bases, V lost 1 base, and 6 bases had no gene match. CDR1 SGHNT and CDR2 YENEEA come from the germline V gene. The CDR3 is 15 residues long. The CDR3 DNA is TGTGCCAGCAGCTTAGGTGGGACTAGCATCGACGAGCAGTACTTC. Its protein product is CASSLGGTSIDEQYF.

The sample holds a few counts of this clone. The V call is TRBV10-3, the J call TRBJ1-2, with D unclear. Germline loops: CDR1 ENHRY, CDR2 SYGVKD. Trimming pared 4 bases from V and 3 bases from J, leaving 9 bases between. The length of the CDR3 is 13 residues. The CDR3 region is CAISVRPYYGYTF. The CDR3 nucleotides are TGTGCCATCAGTGTGAGGCCGTACTATGGCTACACCTTC.

The chain joins TRBV27 to TRBJ2-5, with 10 bases fitting TRBD1. The germline CDR1 and CDR2 sequences are MNHEY and SMNVEV (reference sequence). Trimming cost V 5 bases and J 2 bases; bases outside gene matches: 5. The CDR3 totals 15 residues. CDR3 region: CASSRPGQGQETQYF. The CDR3 coding sequence is TGTGCCAGCAGTCGGCCGGGACAGGGGCAAGAGACCCAGTACTTC.

This chain joins TRBV20-1 and TRBJ2-7, with D tentatively TRBD1 (5 bases). This CDR3 is built from 12 residues. Trimming cost V 4 bases and J 3 bases, with 10 bases left between them. CDR1 and CDR2 from the germline V gene are DFQATT and SNEGSKA (reference sequence). The CDR3 bases are TGCAGTGCTACTGAACAGGACTACGAGCAGTACTTC. Protein sequence: CSATEQDYEQYF.

V is TRBV7-2 and J is TRBJ2-3, with a possible D match to TRBD2 (6 bases). The CDR3 consists of 13 residues. Trimming cost V 1 base and J 6 bases, with 8 bases left between them. Germline V CDR1 and CDR2: SGHTA, FQGNSA. CDR3 sequence reads: CASSLVRGDTQYF. The CDR3 DNA is TGTGCCAGCAGCTTAGTCCGGGGGGATACGCAGTATTTT.

This rearrangement joins TRBV5-1 to TRBJ2-3; 10 bases are a match to TRBD1. This CDR3 has 15 residues. The V and J ends lost 3 bases and 4 bases, in that order; junction bases with no gene match: 5. In germline, CDR1 is SGHRS, CDR2 YFSETQ. The CDR3 DNA reads as TGCGCCAGCAGCTGGACGACAGGGGGCCCAGATACGCAGTATTTT. Protein sequence: CASSWTTGGPDTQYF.

The V gene is TRBV5-5, the J gene TRBJ1-1; 11 nucleotides match TRBD1. The length of the CDR3 is 15 residues. Germline V CDR1 and CDR2: SGHKS, YYEKEE (reference sequence). The V and J ends lost 2 bases and 7 bases, in that order; junction bases with no gene match: 7. CDR3 nucleotide sequence: TGTGCCAGCAGCTTTGGGGCCGGGACAGGGGGTGAAGCTTTCTTT. Amino acid sequence: CASSFGAGTGGEAFF.

The chain carries TRBV10-1 and TRBJ1-2; weak D call: TRBD1 (6 bases). The germline V gene has CDR1 WNHNN and CDR2 SYGVQD (reference sequence). The CDR3 spans 14 residues. V lost 5 bases and J 2 bases, leaving 12 bases between the germline ends. The CDR3 region is CASSTGTQNYGYTF. In DNA, the CDR3 is TGCGCCAGCAGTACCGGGACACAAAACTATGGCTACACCTTC.

V and J are TRBV9 and TRBJ2-7, with D hard to call. The V and J ends lost 4 bases and 5 bases respectively, with 13 bases between them. This CDR3 has 13 residues. CDR1 is SGDLS and CDR2 is YYNGEE in the germline V gene. CDR3 residues: CASSISPLNEQYF. CDR3 nucleotide sequence: TGTGCCAGCAGCATTAGCCCATTGAACGAGCAGTACTTC. Full variable domain (rest looked up from reference TRBV9 and TRBJ2-7): DSGVTQTPKHLITATGQRVTLRCSPRSGDLSVYWYQQSLDQGLQFLIQYYNGEERAKGNILERFSAQQFPDLHSELNLSSLELGDSALYFCASSISPLNEQYFGPGTRLTVT.

This clone was recorded only once. This chain uses TRBV27 with TRBJ1-6; tentatively, D is TRBD1 (5 bases). Germline CDR1 and CDR2: MNHEY and SMNVEV (reference sequence). V gave up 6 bases and J gave up 8 bases, with 23 bases separating them. The CDR3 runs to 17 residues. Written as DNA, the CDR3 is TGTGCCAGCAGACAAACTGGAGTACGGGGAGGGGATTCACCCCTCCACTTT. Its translation is CASRQTGVRGGDSPLHF.

The J gene is TRBJ1-1, the V gene TRBV6-7, with 8 bases identical to TRBD1. TRBV6-7 is given ORF status, its function remaining uncertain. The CDR3 contains 17 residues. The junction had 6 bases not matched to a gene; V was cut back by 0 bases and J by 0 bases. The CDR3 region is CASSYSWTGRMNTEAFF. The DNA for the CDR3 is TGTGCCAGCAGTTACTCTTGGACAGGGCGGATGAACACTGAAGCTTTCTTT.

The sample holds many counts of this clone. The gene calls are TRBV2 and TRBJ1-5; 8 nucleotides line up with TRBD1. Germline trimming cut 6 bases from V and 6 bases from J; bases unmatched to any gene: 10. This CDR3 spans 15 amino acids. Germline V gene data show CDR1 as SNHLY and CDR2 as FYNNEI. CDR3 residues: CASRARQGQGQPQHF. CDR3 coding DNA: TGTGCCAGCAGGGCACGACAGGGGCAGGGTCAGCCCCAGCATTTT.

The rearrangement links TRBV27 to TRBJ2-2, with TRBD2 as a possible D gene (7 bases). Trimming removed 7 bases from V and 8 bases from J, with 11 bases in between. The germline gives CDR1 MNHEY, CDR2 SMNVEV (reference sequence). The CDR3 has 12 residues. CDR3 nucleotides: TGTGCCAGCACCAGGGGAGGGGGGGAGCTGTTTTTT. This gives the protein CASTRGGGELFF.

J is TRBJ1-5 and V is TRBV19, with D possibly matching TRBD1 (6 bases). There are 15 residues in the CDR3. The germline CDR1 and CDR2 sequences are LNHDA and SQIVND (reference sequence). V lost 9 bases and J 2 bases, leaving 17 bases between the germline ends. The CDR3 sequence: CASSRDMYGNQPQHF. CDR3 nucleotide sequence: TGTGCCAGCAGCCGGGACATGTATGGCAATCAGCCCCAGCATTTT.

The chain recombines TRBV27 with TRBJ2-1; no clear D. The CDR3 length is 15 residues. Germline CDR1 reads MNHEY; CDR2 reads SMNVEV (reference sequence). V was shortened by 8 bases and J by 0 bases, with 14 bases between the two germline ends. DNA for the CDR3: TGTGCCAGCCGTTCCTCCGGAGCCTCCTACAATGAGCAGTTCTTC. This sequence encodes CASRSSGASYNEQFF.

The rearrangement joins TRBV5-4 to TRBJ2-3; a possible D gene is TRBD1 (5 bases). The CDR3 is 14 amino acids. Germline V gives CDR1 SGHNT, CDR2 YYREEE (reference sequence). V lost 3 bases, J lost 1 base, and 9 bases lay in between. This CDR3 is CASSSETGTDTQYF. The CDR3 bases are TGTGCCAGCAGCTCCGAGACAGGCACAGATACGCAGTATTTT.

In DNA, the CDR3 is TGTGCCAGTAGTCCCTCAGGGATTTTGGGCTACACCTTC. The encoded protein is CASSPSGILGYTF. This sequence joins TRBV19 and TRBJ1-2; D may be TRBD1 (5 bases). The CDR3 is 13 amino acids. Trimming took 5 bases from V and 8 from J, leaving 15 bases between them. CDR1 is LNHDA, CDR2 SQIVND, per germline (reference sequence).

This clone was detected a few times. The J gene is TRBJ1-1, the V gene TRBV9, with 9 bases matching TRBD1. Trimming took 0 bases from V and 0 from J; bases not matched to a gene: 9. The CDR3 spans 18 residues. Germline V gene data show CDR1 as SGDLS and CDR2 as YYNGEE. Here the CDR3 reads CASSVDSGQGRLNTEAFF. Written as DNA, the CDR3 is TGTGCCAGCAGCGTAGATTCGGGACAGGGTCGGTTGAACACTGAAGCTTTCTTT. The full variable domain, in which reference TRBV9 and TRBJ1-1 provide the parts outside the CDR3, is DSGVTQTPKHLITATGQRVTLRCSPRSGDLSVYWYQQSLDQGLQFLIQYYNGEERAKGNILERFSAQQFPDLHSELNLSSLELGDSALYFCASSVDSGQGRLNTEAFFGQGTRLTVV.

This clone was observed a single time. The chain carries TRBV11-3 and TRBJ2-1, with a weak D call TRBD1 (5 bases). V shed 1 base and J shed 2 bases, with 12 bases lying between them. There are 16 residues in the CDR3. Germline assignment: CDR1 SGHNT and CDR2 YENEEA. The chain's CDR3 is CASSLGRGRAYNEQFF. In DNA form, the CDR3 reads TGTGCCAGCAGCTTAGGAAGGGGAAGGGCCTACAATGAGCAGTTCTTC.

The V and J genes are TRBV15 and TRBJ2-7; 9 nucleotides match TRBD2. The CDR3 consists of 16 residues. The V gene end was trimmed by 5 bases and the J gene end by 0 bases; junction bases not matched to a gene: 8. Germline V gives CDR1 LNHNV, CDR2 YYDKDF (reference sequence). The CDR3 region has the DNA TGTGCCACCAGCCCCCGTAGCGGGAGAAGCTCCTACGAGCAGTACTTC. Protein: CATSPRSGRSSYEQYF.